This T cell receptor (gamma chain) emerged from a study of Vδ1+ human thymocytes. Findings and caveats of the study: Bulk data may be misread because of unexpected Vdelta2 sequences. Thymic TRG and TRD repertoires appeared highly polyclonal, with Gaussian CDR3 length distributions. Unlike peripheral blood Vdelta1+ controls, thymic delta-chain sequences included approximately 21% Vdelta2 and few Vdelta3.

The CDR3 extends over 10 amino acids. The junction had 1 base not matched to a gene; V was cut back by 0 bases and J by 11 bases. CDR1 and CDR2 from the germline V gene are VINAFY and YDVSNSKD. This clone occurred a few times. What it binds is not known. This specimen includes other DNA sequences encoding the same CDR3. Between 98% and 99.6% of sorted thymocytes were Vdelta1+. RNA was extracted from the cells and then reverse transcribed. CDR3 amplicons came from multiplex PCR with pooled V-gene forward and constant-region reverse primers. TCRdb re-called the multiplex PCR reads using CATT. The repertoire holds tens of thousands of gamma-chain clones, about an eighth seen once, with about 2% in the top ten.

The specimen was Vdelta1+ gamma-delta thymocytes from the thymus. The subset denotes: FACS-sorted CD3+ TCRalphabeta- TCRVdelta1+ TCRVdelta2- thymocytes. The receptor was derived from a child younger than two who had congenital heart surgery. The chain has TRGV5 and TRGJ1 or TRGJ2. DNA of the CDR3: TGTGCCACCTGGGACAGGCAGAAACTCTTT. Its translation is CATWDRQKLF.